The 10 T cell receptor beta chains reported below all come from one sample, sequenced in a study of blood T cell repertoires in COVID-19. TCRdb keeps only in-frame clones here, not all; method: immunoSEQ multiplex PCR. Here the sample spans around 220,000 clones, 70% to 85% being singletons. The sample comprised peripheral blood. Receptors originate from a woman in her thirties or forties with active or convalescent COVID-19.

The J gene is TRBJ2-7, the V gene TRBV24-1; D is possibly TRBD2 (5 bases). The CDR3 runs 13 residues. CDR1 KGHDR and CDR2 SFDVKD come from the germline V gene. The ends were cut back, 4 bases at V and 6 bases at J, with 12 bases in the middle. The CDR3 coding sequence is TGTGCCACCAGTGACGGCTGGCGGGCCGAGCAGTACTTC. Encoded protein: CATSDGWRAEQYF.

This clone was recorded only once. The chain employs TRBV11-1 and TRBJ2-2, with 10 bases lining up with TRBD1. The V segment lost 5 bases and the J segment 4 bases; nucleotides outside the gene matches: 1. CDR1 is SGHAT and CDR2 is FQDESV in the germline V gene (reference sequence). This CDR3 has 14 residues. The CDR3 here is CASSRDRGTGELFF. CDR3 in DNA: TGTGCCAGCAGCCGGGACAGGGGCACCGGGGAGCTGTTTTTT.

This clone appeared a single time. V usage is TRBV19 and J usage is TRBJ2-1; TRBD2 matches 10 bases. V lost 4 bases, J lost 0 bases, and 6 bases stayed unmatched. CDR1 is LNHDA, CDR2 SQIVND, per germline (reference sequence). The CDR3 spans 17 residues. CDR3 loop: CASSTRSGGYSYNEQFF. CDR3 in DNA: TGTGCCAGTAGTACCCGTAGCGGGGGGTACTCCTACAATGAGCAGTTCTTC. Based on the CDR3 plus reference TRBV19 and TRBJ2-1, the full variable domain is DGGITQSPKYLFRKEGQNVTLSCEQNLNHDAMYWYRQDPGQGLRLIYYSQIVNDFQKGDIAEGYSVSREKKESFPLTVTSAQKNPTAFYLCASSTRSGGYSYNEQFFGPGTRLTVL.

The genes are TRBV9 and TRBJ2-7; D possibly corresponds to TRBD2 (5 bases). Trimming left V 3 bases short and J 4 bases short, with 17 bases between. The CDR3 is made up of 15 amino acids. Per the germline V gene, CDR1 is SGDLS and CDR2 is YYNGEE. CDR3 residues: CASSADLRHQYEQYF. CDR3 in DNA: TGTGCCAGCAGCGCGGACTTGAGACACCAATACGAGCAGTACTTC.

The chain combines TRBV30 with TRBJ2-1; 9 nucleotides agree with TRBD2. The CDR3 covers 16 residues. V trimming: 0 bases; J trimming: 3 bases; junction bases outside the gene matches: 6. Germline CDR1 GTSNPN, CDR2 SVGIG (reference sequence). CDR3 sequence (DNA): TGTGCCTGGAGTGTACTTGGCGGGGGGGGCTACAATGAGCAGTTCTTC. Residues: CAWSVLGGGGYNEQFF. The whole variable domain, remainder taken from reference TRBV30 and TRBJ2-1, is SQTIHQWPATLVQPVGSPLSLECTVEGTSNPNLYWYRQAAGRGLQLLFYSVGIGQISSEVPQNLSASRPQDRQFILSSKKLLLSDSGFYLCAWSVLGGGGYNEQFFGPGTRLTVL.

This sequence joins TRBV7-6 and TRBJ1-1; no clear D gene. Germline values: CDR1 SGHVS, CDR2 FNYEAQ. The CDR3 has 14 amino acids. V dropped 6 bases and J dropped 1 base, with 12 bases sitting between them. The CDR3: CASRLGLGNTEAFF. DNA of the CDR3: TGTGCCAGCAGACTAGGTTTGGGGAACACTGAAGCTTTCTTT.

The CDR3, as DNA: TGCGCCAGCAGCCAAGTCACTACTAACACCGGGGAGCTGTTTTTT. Its translation is CASSQVTTNTGELFF. The chain uses TRBV4-1 and TRBJ2-2; D is ambiguous. The V gene's germline CDR1 is MGHRA and CDR2 YSYEKL. CDR3 length: 15 amino acids. V lost 1 base to trimming and J lost 2 bases, with 8 bases between them.

The V gene is TRBV3-1 (or the pseudogene TRBV3-2), the J gene TRBJ2-3; 9 nucleotides match TRBD2. Germline lookup yields CDR1 LGHDT and CDR2 YNNKEL (reference sequence). V trimming: 4 bases; J trimming: 3 bases; junction bases outside the gene matches: 8. The CDR3 spans 16 residues. The CDR3 nucleotides read TGTGCCAGCAGCCCGCGGGGGGGCCCGAGGACAGATACGCAGTATTTT. The encoded protein is CASSPRGGPRTDTQYF.

The chain has TRBV2 and TRBJ1-4; D unresolved. The CDR3 runs 15 residues. CDR1 is SNHLY and CDR2 is FYNNEI in the germline V gene. The V and J ends lost 6 bases and 8 bases respectively, with 19 bases between them. The CDR3 here is CASRPPGRLREKLFF. The CDR3, as DNA: TGTGCCAGCAGGCCCCCGGGGAGGCTAAGAGAAAAACTGTTTTTT.

V and J are TRBV2 and TRBJ1-1, with a possible D match to TRBD1 (5 bases). Looked up from germline, CDR1 is SNHLY and CDR2 is FYNNEI. The CDR3 length is 13 residues. V dropped 3 bases and J dropped 1 base, with 6 bases sitting between them. For the CDR3, the DNA is TGTGCCAGCAGTGACAGGGAGAACACTGAAGCTTTCTTT. The encoded protein is CASSDRENTEAFF.